This is a list of T cell receptor beta chains from one sample in a study of T cell changes during pregnancy in multiple sclerosis. The table came from immunoSEQ multiplex PCR; TCRdb's copy has only in-frame clones and leaves some out. This table holds about 59,000 clones, approximately 93% found once. The sample here was CD8+ T cells from peripheral blood mononuclear cells, taken in the third trimester of pregnancy. These receptors all come from a female donor with multiple sclerosis, enrolled in a pregnancy study. Each CDR3 is given with its conserved first and last residue. A D gene is named only where the DNA matches it firmly. Clone size is given for some rows only: seen once, a few or many times, or a class if the clone is expanded.

D gene: NA
clone size: NA
V gene: TRBV5-1
J gene: TRBJ1-5
CDR3 protein: CASSSGTPHQPQHF
CDR3 DNA: TGCGCCAGCAGCTCCGGGACACCCCATCAGCCCCAGCATTTT

D gene: NA
clone size: NA
V gene: TRBV27
J gene: TRBJ2-1
CDR3 protein: CASSLEVASPEQFF
CDR3 DNA: TGTGCCAGCAGTTTGGAGGTTGCCAGCCCTGAGCAGTTCTTC

D gene: NA
clone size: NA
V gene: TRBV5-1
J gene: TRBJ1-4
CDR3 protein: CASSLGRSSNEKLFF
CDR3 DNA: TGCGCCAGCAGCTTGGGCAGATCATCTAATGAAAAACTGTTTTTT

D gene: TRBD1
clone size: once
V gene: TRBV23-1
J gene: TRBJ1-5
CDR3 protein: CASSHPRTGRPQHF
CDR3 DNA: TGCGCCAGCAGTCATCCGAGGACAGGGCGGCCCCAGCATTTT

D gene: TRBD1
clone size: NA
V gene: TRBV4-1
J gene: TRBJ2-1
CDR3 protein: CASSQGATGDNEQFF
CDR3 DNA: TGCGCCAGCAGCCAAGGAGCTACAGGGGACAATGAGCAGTTCTTC

D gene: NA
clone size: once
V gene: TRBV6-1
J gene: TRBJ2-1
CDR3 protein: CASRELEVYNEQFF
CDR3 DNA: TGTGCCAGCAGGGAATTGGAGGTATACAATGAGCAGTTCTTC

D gene: TRBD2
clone size: NA
V gene: TRBV4-3
J gene: TRBJ2-3
CDR3 protein: CASSQDTSGRRADTQYF
CDR3 DNA: TGCGCCAGCAGCCAAGATACTAGCGGGAGGCGTGCAGATACGCAGTATTTT

D gene: NA
clone size: NA
V gene: TRBV5-1
J gene: TRBJ1-1
CDR3 protein: CASSLSPSTEAFF
CDR3 DNA: TGCGCCAGCAGCTTGAGTCCCAGCACTGAAGCTTTCTTT

D gene: NA
clone size: NA
V gene: TRBV27
J gene: TRBJ2-7
CDR3 protein: CASSTKREQYF
CDR3 DNA: TGTGCCAGCAGCACGAAGCGCGAGCAGTACTTC

D gene: TRBD2
clone size: NA
V gene: TRBV5-1
J gene: TRBJ2-7
CDR3 protein: CASSLTASGTSDEQYF
CDR3 DNA: TGCGCCAGCAGCTTGACAGCTAGCGGGACCTCCGACGAGCAGTACTTC

D gene: TRBD1
clone size: NA
V gene: TRBV2
J gene: TRBJ2-3
CDR3 protein: CASKGPRQGDGDTDTQYF
CDR3 DNA: TGTGCCAGCAAGGGGCCGAGGCAGGGGGATGGGGACACAGATACGCAGTATTTT

D gene: NA
clone size: NA
V gene: TRBV19
J gene: TRBJ2-7
CDR3 protein: CASSLPDSSYEQYF
CDR3 DNA: TGTGCCAGTAGTCTTCCGGACAGCTCCTACGAGCAGTACTTC

D gene: NA
clone size: NA
V gene: TRBV4-1
J gene: TRBJ1-5
CDR3 protein: CASSQEEPKPQHF
CDR3 DNA: TGCGCCAGCAGCCAAGAAGAGCCGAAGCCCCAGCATTTT

D gene: NA
clone size: NA
V gene: TRBV5-4
J gene: TRBJ1-1
CDR3 protein: CASSLAGDTEAFF
CDR3 DNA: TGTGCCAGCAGCTTGGCAGGGGACACTGAAGCTTTCTTT

D gene: NA
clone size: NA
V gene: TRBV10-3
J gene: TRBJ2-7
CDR3 protein: CANPLEIDSYEQYF
CDR3 DNA: TGTGCCAACCCCCTTGAGATAGACTCCTACGAGCAGTACTTC

D gene: NA
clone size: NA
V gene: TRBV9
J gene: TRBJ2-7
CDR3 protein: CASSVGSRYGAYEQYF
CDR3 DNA: TGTGCCAGCAGCGTAGGATCCCGTTATGGAGCCTACGAGCAGTACTTC

D gene: TRBD1
clone size: NA
V gene: TRBV19
J gene: TRBJ1-2
CDR3 protein: CASSPGTGVEGYTF
CDR3 DNA: TGTGCCAGTAGTCCCGGGACAGGGGTTGAAGGCTACACCTTC

D gene: TRBD1
clone size: NA
V gene: TRBV19
J gene: TRBJ2-1
CDR3 protein: CASSPTGGVYNEQFF
CDR3 DNA: TGTGCCAGTAGTCCTACAGGGGGCGTTTACAATGAGCAGTTCTTC

D gene: NA
clone size: once
V gene: TRBV2
J gene: TRBJ2-7
CDR3 protein: CASSRLPYEQYF
CDR3 DNA: TGTGCCAGCAGTCGACTACCCTACGAGCAGTACTTC

D gene: TRBD2
clone size: NA
V gene: TRBV13
J gene: TRBJ2-7
CDR3 protein: CASSLYQRGFSYEQYF
CDR3 DNA: TGTGCCAGCAGCTTATATCAGCGGGGATTTTCCTACGAGCAGTACTTC

D gene: NA
clone size: NA
V gene: TRBV30
J gene: TRBJ1-1
CDR3 protein: CACDKGEAFF
CDR3 DNA: TGTGCCTGTGATAAGGGGGAAGCTTTCTTT

D gene: NA
clone size: NA
V gene: TRBV5-1
J gene: TRBJ1-1
CDR3 protein: CASSFLLPHGGNTEAFF
CDR3 DNA: TGCGCCAGCAGCTTTCTCCTCCCGCATGGGGGCAACACTGAAGCTTTCTTT

D gene: NA
clone size: NA
V gene: TRBV5-1
J gene: TRBJ1-4
CDR3 protein: CASSYRGGTNEKLFF
CDR3 DNA: TGCGCCAGCAGCTACCGGGGGGGAACTAATGAAAAACTGTTTTTT

D gene: TRBD2
clone size: NA
V gene: TRBV13
J gene: TRBJ2-3
CDR3 protein: CASSGLAGGSIDTQYF
CDR3 DNA: TGTGCCAGCAGCGGACTAGCGGGAGGATCGATAGATACGCAGTATTTT

D gene: NA
clone size: NA
V gene: TRBV9
J gene: TRBJ1-3
CDR3 protein: CASSALPDTIYF
CDR3 DNA: TGTGCCAGCAGCGCCCTCCCGGACACCATATATTTT

D gene: TRBD2
clone size: NA
V gene: TRBV28
J gene: TRBJ2-7
CDR3 protein: CASSSGTSSPYEQYF
CDR3 DNA: TGTGCCAGCAGTTCCGGGACTAGCAGCCCCTACGAGCAGTACTTC

D gene: TRBD2
clone size: NA
V gene: TRBV4-1
J gene: TRBJ2-7
CDR3 protein: CASSQGGGYEQYF
CDR3 DNA: TGCGCCAGCAGCCAAGGGGGGGGATACGAGCAGTACTTC

D gene: TRBD2
clone size: NA
V gene: TRBV30
J gene: TRBJ2-3
CDR3 protein: CAWRAGVADTQYF
CDR3 DNA: TGTGCCTGGAGGGCGGGAGTGGCAGATACGCAGTATTTT

D gene: TRBD1
clone size: NA
V gene: TRBV18
J gene: TRBJ1-5
CDR3 protein: CASSPSGTGRQPQHF
CDR3 DNA: TGTGCCAGCTCACCGTCCGGGACAGGCCGTCAGCCCCAGCATTTT

D gene: TRBD1
clone size: NA
V gene: TRBV6-5
J gene: TRBJ2-3
CDR3 protein: CASSYSATGIDTQYF
CDR3 DNA: TGTGCCAGCAGTTACTCGGCGACAGGGATAGATACGCAGTATTTT

D gene: NA
clone size: NA
V gene: TRBV6-5
J gene: TRBJ2-1
CDR3 protein: CASSPPERSYEQFF
CDR3 DNA: TGTGCCAGCAGTCCTCCCGAGAGAAGCTATGAGCAGTTCTTC

D gene: NA
clone size: NA
V gene: TRBV12-5
J gene: TRBJ1-5
CDR3 protein: CASGSGTRNQPQHF
CDR3 DNA: TGTGCTAGTGGCTCCGGGACACGTAATCAGCCCCAGCATTTT

D gene: NA
clone size: NA
V gene: TRBV19
J gene: TRBJ1-1
CDR3 protein: CASSIPGRGTEAFF
CDR3 DNA: TGTGCCAGTAGTATCCCGGGGAGGGGAACTGAAGCTTTCTTT

D gene: NA
clone size: NA
V gene: TRBV27
J gene: TRBJ2-7
CDR3 protein: CASSSSSYEQYF
CDR3 DNA: TGTGCCAGCAGCTCGAGCTCCTACGAGCAGTACTTC

D gene: NA
clone size: NA
V gene: TRBV4-1
J gene: TRBJ2-3
CDR3 protein: CASSTQGNTDTQYF
CDR3 DNA: TGCGCCAGCAGCACGCAGGGGAACACAGATACGCAGTATTTT

D gene: NA
clone size: NA
V gene: TRBV6-5
J gene: TRBJ2-1
CDR3 protein: CAAAGSGEQFF
CDR3 DNA: TGTGCCGCAGCGGGTAGTGGTGAGCAGTTCTTC

D gene: NA
clone size: NA
V gene: TRBV28
J gene: TRBJ1-2
CDR3 protein: CASIKARQGRNYGYTF
CDR3 DNA: TGTGCCAGCATCAAGGCGAGGCAGGGGCGAAACTATGGCTACACCTTC

D gene: NA
clone size: NA
V gene: TRBV19
J gene: TRBJ2-1
CDR3 protein: CASSIIGEAYNEQFF
CDR3 DNA: TGTGCCAGTAGTATAATCGGGGAGGCCTACAATGAGCAGTTCTTC

D gene: NA
clone size: NA
V gene: TRBV28
J gene: TRBJ2-7
CDR3 protein: CASSFSRTLSAYEQYF
CDR3 DNA: TGTGCCAGCAGTTTCTCTCGGACTCTCTCAGCCTACGAGCAGTACTTC

D gene: TRBD2
clone size: NA
V gene: TRBV6-1
J gene: TRBJ2-1
CDR3 protein: CASSAGLAERMYNEQFF
CDR3 DNA: TGTGCCAGCAGTGCGGGACTAGCGGAGAGAATGTACAATGAGCAGTTCTTC

D gene: NA
clone size: once
V gene: TRBV19
J gene: TRBJ1-1
CDR3 protein: CASSIKRGPMNTEAFF
CDR3 DNA: TGTGCCAGTAGTATTAAAAGGGGTCCTATGAACACTGAAGCTTTCTTT

D gene: TRBD2
clone size: NA
V gene: TRBV27
J gene: TRBJ2-1
CDR3 protein: CASSLEGLAGGGSYNEQFF
CDR3 DNA: TGTGCCAGCAGTTTAGAGGGTCTAGCGGGAGGGGGTTCCTACAATGAGCAGTTCTTC

D gene: NA
clone size: NA
V gene: TRBV28
J gene: TRBJ2-2
CDR3 protein: CASSFRSGLTGELFF
CDR3 DNA: TGTGCCAGCAGTTTTAGGTCGGGACTCACCGGGGAGCTGTTTTTT

D gene: NA
clone size: NA
V gene: TRBV19
J gene: TRBJ1-2
CDR3 protein: CASSIGGGPTGYTF
CDR3 DNA: TGTGCCAGTAGTATAGGAGGCGGGCCTACTGGCTACACCTTC

D gene: TRBD2
clone size: NA
V gene: TRBV29-1
J gene: TRBJ2-1
CDR3 protein: CSVEGGYSGRDYNEQFF
CDR3 DNA: TGCAGCGTTGAAGGAGGGTATAGCGGGAGGGACTACAATGAGCAGTTCTTC

D gene: TRBD1
clone size: once
V gene: TRBV19
J gene: TRBJ1-2
CDR3 protein: CASNLGQGRFWDGYTF
CDR3 DNA: TGTGCCAGTAACCTTGGACAGGGGAGATTTTGGGATGGCTACACCTTC

D gene: TRBD2
clone size: NA
V gene: TRBV7-9
J gene: TRBJ2-1
CDR3 protein: CASSRTSGSPNEQFF
CDR3 DNA: TGTGCCAGCAGCCGGACTAGCGGGAGTCCGAATGAGCAGTTCTTC

D gene: NA
clone size: NA
V gene: TRBV4-1
J gene: TRBJ1-2
CDR3 protein: CASSQEPRAYGYTF
CDR3 DNA: TGCGCCAGCAGCCAAGAACCCAGGGCCTATGGCTACACCTTC

D gene: TRBD2
clone size: NA
V gene: TRBV27
J gene: TRBJ2-3
CDR3 protein: CASSLSPGLAGEGTDTQYF
CDR3 DNA: TGTGCCAGCAGTTTATCGCCGGGACTAGCGGGAGAGGGCACAGATACGCAGTATTTT

D gene: TRBD2
clone size: NA
V gene: TRBV30
J gene: TRBJ2-1
CDR3 protein: CAWLWTREGRSYNEQFF
CDR3 DNA: TGTGCCTGGCTCTGGACGCGGGAGGGCCGCTCCTACAATGAGCAGTTCTTC

D gene: NA
clone size: NA
V gene: TRBV9
J gene: TRBJ1-2
CDR3 protein: CASSPRQVFDYGYTF
CDR3 DNA: TGTGCCAGCAGCCCTCGACAGGTCTTCGACTATGGCTACACCTTC

D gene: TRBD1
clone size: NA
V gene: TRBV27
J gene: TRBJ1-2
CDR3 protein: CASTTRDSPVRGHGYTF
CDR3 DNA: TGTGCCAGCACCACGCGGGACAGCCCCGTGCGAGGGCATGGCTACACCTTC

D gene: TRBD2
clone size: once
V gene: TRBV7-8
J gene: TRBJ2-3
CDR3 protein: CASSLISSGRSDTQYF
CDR3 DNA: TGTGCCAGCAGCTTAATCAGTAGCGGGAGGTCGGATACGCAGTATTTT

D gene: TRBD2
clone size: NA
V gene: TRBV19
J gene: TRBJ2-7
CDR3 protein: CASSIGAGGVNEQYF
CDR3 DNA: TGTGCCAGTAGTATTGGAGCGGGAGGGGTTAACGAGCAGTACTTC

D gene: NA
clone size: NA
V gene: TRBV7-8
J gene: TRBJ1-1
CDR3 protein: CASSFERGTEAFF
CDR3 DNA: TGTGCCAGCAGCTTTGAAAGGGGCACTGAAGCTTTCTTT

D gene: TRBD1
clone size: NA
V gene: TRBV19
J gene: TRBJ1-4
CDR3 protein: CASRRTGGVTNEKLFF
CDR3 DNA: TGTGCCAGTAGACGGACAGGGGGCGTTACTAATGAAAAACTGTTTTTT

D gene: TRBD2
clone size: NA
V gene: TRBV19
J gene: TRBJ2-1
CDR3 protein: CASSIAGGAYNEQFF
CDR3 DNA: TGTGCCAGTAGTATAGCGGGGGGGGCATACAATGAGCAGTTCTTC

D gene: TRBD1
clone size: NA
V gene: TRBV7-9
J gene: TRBJ2-7
CDR3 protein: CASFNQDRGNEQYF
CDR3 DNA: TGTGCCAGCTTTAACCAGGACAGGGGGAACGAGCAGTACTTC